This T cell receptor beta chain was obtained from a study of CD8 T cells in ankylosing spondylitis. Study-wide points: Apparently characteristic of ankylosing spondylitis blood was a TCR beta motif (about 8 highly homologous variants).

In germline, CDR1 is MNHEY, CDR2 SMNVEV (reference sequence). After removal of 4 bases from V and 6 bases from J, the junction contained 3 bases not matched to a gene. The CDR3 consists of 12 residues. TCRdb re-called the 5' RACE reads with MiXCR, one entry per CDR3 protein. The data contain some 840,000 distinct CDR3 sequences, roughly 10% of them singletons. The table lists this clonotype with many counts. Its antigen remains unidentified. Sequencing was carried out using blood, either unsorted or a sorted T cell fraction (not recorded which). The clonotype originates from a male donor with ankylosing spondylitis. The V gene is TRBV27, the J gene TRBJ2-7; 7 bases agree with TRBD1. CDR3 sequence reads: CASSSTGREQYF. CDR3 nucleotide sequence: TGTGCCAGCAGTTCGACAGGGCGCGAGCAGTACTTC.